This T cell receptor beta chain was recorded in a study of CD8 T cells in Susac syndrome. It was with random hexamers that roughly 0.45 to 1 ug RNA was reverse transcribed. By means of immunoSEQ multiplex PCR, TCR beta CDR3 spanning 54 Vbeta and 13 Jbeta underwent amplification. In TCRdb, the immunoSEQ multiplex PCR reads were re-called with MiXCR into one record per CDR3 protein. The sample holds roughly 120,000 distinct CDR3 sequences, about 95% seen once. The sequenced target, TCR beta, came from blood CD8+ and CD4+ T cells. The control group consisted of healthy donors matched for age and sex. TEMRA cells were FACS-enriched, and CD8+ and CD4+ T cells were isolated negatively. CDR3 size: 19 residues. Looked up from germline, CDR1 is DFQATT and CDR2 is SNEGSKA (reference sequence). Trimming at V came to 1 base and at J to 4 bases, leaving 19 bases not matched to a gene.

Specimen: CD4+ T cells from PBMCs. This TCR came from a human donor in good health. The V gene is TRBV20-1, the J gene TRBJ2-3, with 8 bases that match TRBD2. CDR3: CSARVPLAGFVTRADTQYF. DNA for the CDR3: TGCAGTGCTAGAGTTCCCCTAGCGGGTTTCGTCACTCGTGCAGATACGCAGTATTTT.